This passage covers 13 T cell receptor beta chains from one sample sequenced in a study of blood T cell repertoires in COVID-19. Using immunoSEQ multiplex PCR, the repertoire was profiled, and TCRdb retains in-frame clones only, with some absent. The table lists about 130,000 clones, about 86% of them singletons. Sequencing input: peripheral blood. Receptors originate from a woman in her forties or fifties with acute or convalescent COVID-19.

This chain joins TRBV6-1 and TRBJ2-3, with no clear D. Germline V gene lookup returns CDR1 MNHNS and CDR2 SASEGT. CDR3 size: 12 residues. V gave up 5 bases and J gave up 7 bases, with 10 bases separating them. The DNA of the CDR3 is TGTGCCAGCAGTTCGAACTTCAATACGCAGTATTTT. It codes for CASSSNFNTQYF.

The chain has TRBV7-9 and TRBJ2-1, with 9 bases aligning to TRBD2. With V trimmed by 2 bases and J by 4 bases, 6 bases remained unmatched. Per germline, CDR1 SEHNR and CDR2 FQNEAQ (reference sequence). This CDR3 region has 16 residues. DNA for the CDR3: TGTGCCAGCAGCTTATCTCTAGCGGGAACTTACAATGAGCAGTTCTTC. It is translated as CASSLSLAGTYNEQFF. The full variable domain, in which reference TRBV7-9 and TRBJ2-1 provide the parts outside the CDR3, is DTGVSQNPRHKITKRGQNVTFRCDPISEHNRLYWYRQTLGQGPEFLTYFQNEAQLEKSRLLSDRFSAERPKGSFSTLEIQRTEQGDSAMYLCASSLSLAGTYNEQFFGPGTRLTVL.

The chain combines TRBV5-4 with TRBJ2-3; D might be TRBD2 (6 bases). Germline-derived CDR1 and CDR2 are SGHNT and YYREEE (reference sequence). Trimming removed 4 bases at V and 2 bases at J, with 11 bases between. The CDR3 totals 14 residues. The CDR3 sequence is CASSLRDFTDTQYF. The CDR3 nucleotides are TGTGCCAGCAGCCTCAGGGACTTCACAGATACGCAGTATTTT. The whole variable domain, filled in from reference TRBV5-4 and TRBJ2-3, reads ETGVTQSPTHLIKTRGQQVTLRCSSQSGHNTVSWYQQALGQGPQFIFQYYREEENGRGNFPPRFSGLQFPNYSSELNVNALELDDSALYLCASSLRDFTDTQYFGPGTRLTVL.

The chain employs TRBV9 and TRBJ2-1; TRBD1 aligns across 7 bases. The germline CDR1 and CDR2 sequences are SGDLS and YYNGEE. The length of the CDR3 is 15 residues. V trimming: 3 bases; J trimming: 4 bases; junction bases outside the gene matches: 7. CDR3 in amino acids: CASSGSPGQYNEQFF. The CDR3 DNA reads as TGTGCCAGCAGCGGTAGTCCGGGACAGTACAATGAGCAGTTCTTC.

This clone was found once. This chain uses TRBV6-5 with TRBJ1-1, with a possible D match to TRBD1 (6 bases). The CDR3 length is 15 residues. Trimming stripped 6 bases from V and 1 base from J, with 15 bases between. Germline lookup yields CDR1 MNHEY and CDR2 SVGAGI. CDR3 coding DNA: TGTGCCAGCAGCCCACCGGGACACCCGAACACTGAAGCTTTCTTT. Its protein is CASSPPGHPNTEAFF.

The count of this clone is one. In DNA form, the CDR3 reads TGCAGCGTGACAGGGGTTAGGGACAATGAGCAGTTCTTC. Translated, it gives CSVTGVRDNEQFF. The chain links TRBV29-1 to TRBJ2-1; 8 bases line up with TRBD1. The V segment lost 6 bases and the J segment 5 bases; nucleotides outside the gene matches: 6. The germline V gene encodes CDR1 SQVTM and CDR2 ANQGSEA. CDR3 size: 13 residues.

V usage is TRBV7-6 and J usage is TRBJ2-7; D remains ambiguous. From germline, CDR1 is SGHVS and CDR2 FNYEAQ. The CDR3 is 13 amino acids. Between the trimmed V and J ends, which lost 5 bases and 2 bases, there was a span of 10 bases. The CDR3 loop is CASSLAVTYEQYF. DNA for the CDR3: TGTGCCAGCAGCCTCGCGGTCACCTACGAGCAGTACTTC.

The CDR3 DNA is TGTGCCTGGAGTGCCCGGACAGGCTCTGGAAACACCATATATTTT. Its translation is CAWSARTGSGNTIYF. The genes are TRBV30 and TRBJ1-3; 7 nucleotides agree with TRBD1. The CDR3 extends over 15 amino acids. The V segment lost 1 base and the J segment 0 bases; nucleotides outside the gene matches: 3. Germline V CDR1 and CDR2: GTSNPN, SVGIG (reference sequence).

The chain carries TRBV15 and TRBJ1-2; D is unresolved. The V gene lost 1 base and the J gene lost 4 bases, with 10 bases spanning the gap. CDR1 LNHNV and CDR2 YYDKDF come from the germline V gene (reference sequence). This CDR3 spans 14 amino acids. This CDR3 is CATSRGKEAYGYTF. The CDR3 bases are TGTGCCACCAGCAGAGGGAAGGAGGCCTATGGCTACACCTTC.

The chain has TRBV19 and TRBJ1-5; tentatively, D is TRBD1 (5 bases). This CDR3 is 14 amino acids long. From germline, CDR1 is LNHDA and CDR2 SQIVND (reference sequence). With 3 bases removed from V and 4 bases from J, the gap between germline ends came to 10 bases. CDR3 sequence (DNA): TGTGCCAGTAGTATTAAGGGGTGGAATCAGCCCCAGCATTTT. This encodes CASSIKGWNQPQHF.

The chain combines TRBV5-1 with TRBJ1-1; D is unresolved. The ends were cut back, 1 base at V and 6 bases at J, with 10 bases in the middle. This CDR3 has 13 residues. In germline, CDR1 is SGHRS, CDR2 YFSETQ. The DNA for the CDR3 is TGCGCCAGCAGCTTGTTTGCCGAGGCTGAAGCTTTCTTT. Its translation: CASSLFAEAEAFF.

The genes are TRBV6-6 and TRBJ1-5, with a weak D call TRBD1 (5 bases). The CDR3 is 16 amino acids. CDR1 is MNHNY, CDR2 SVGAGI, per germline (reference sequence). The V and J ends lost 0 bases and 2 bases respectively, with 11 bases between them. Written as DNA, the CDR3 is TGTGCCAGCAGTTACTCGAGCGGGGACGGCAATCAGCCCCAGCATTTT. Its protein is CASSYSSGDGNQPQHF.

This chain connects TRBV6-5 to TRBJ1-6, with D possibly being TRBD1 (6 bases). Trimming shortened V by 2 bases and J by 7 bases, and 15 bases separated the two germline ends. The CDR3 is made up of 16 amino acids. Looked up from germline, CDR1 is MNHEY and CDR2 is SVGAGI. The CDR3 region is CASSYGGGRENSPLHF. The CDR3 DNA sequence: TGTGCCAGCAGTTACGGGGGGGGCAGAGAGAATTCACCCCTCCACTTT.